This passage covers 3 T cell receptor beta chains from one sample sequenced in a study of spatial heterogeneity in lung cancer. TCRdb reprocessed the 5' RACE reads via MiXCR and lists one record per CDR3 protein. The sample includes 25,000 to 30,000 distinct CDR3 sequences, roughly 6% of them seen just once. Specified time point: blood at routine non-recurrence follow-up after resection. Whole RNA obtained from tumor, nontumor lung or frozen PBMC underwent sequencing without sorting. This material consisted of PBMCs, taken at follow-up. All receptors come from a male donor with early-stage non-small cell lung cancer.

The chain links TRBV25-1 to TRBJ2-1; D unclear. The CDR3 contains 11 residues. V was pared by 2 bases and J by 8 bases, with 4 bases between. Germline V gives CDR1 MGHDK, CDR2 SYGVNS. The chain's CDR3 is CASSEAYEQFF. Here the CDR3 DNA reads TGTGCCAGCAGTGAAGCGTATGAGCAGTTCTTC.

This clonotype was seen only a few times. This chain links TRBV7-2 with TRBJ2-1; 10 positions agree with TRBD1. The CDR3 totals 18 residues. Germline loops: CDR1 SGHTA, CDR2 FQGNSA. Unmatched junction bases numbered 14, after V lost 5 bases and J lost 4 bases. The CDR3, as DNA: TGTGCCAGCAGCAATAGAGTGGGACAGGGGCTATATTACAATGAGCAGTTCTTC. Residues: CASSNRVGQGLYYNEQFF. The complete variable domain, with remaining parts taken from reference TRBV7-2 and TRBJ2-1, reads GAGVSQSPSNKVTEKGKDVELRCDPISGHTALYWYRQSLGQGLEFLIYFQGNSAPDKSGLPSDRFSAERTGGSVSTLTIQRTQQEDSAVYLCASSNRVGQGLYYNEQFFGPGTRLTVL.

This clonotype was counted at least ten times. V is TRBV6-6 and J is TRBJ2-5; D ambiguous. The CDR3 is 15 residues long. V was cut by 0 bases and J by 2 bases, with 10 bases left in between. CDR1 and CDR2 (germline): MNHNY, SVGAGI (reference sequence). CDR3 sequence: CASSYSTRLQETQYF. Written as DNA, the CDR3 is TGTGCCAGCAGTTACTCGACACGTCTGCAAGAGACCCAGTACTTC.